The 31 T cell receptor beta chains listed next were all sequenced from one sample in a study of regulatory T cells in long-lasting Graves disease. CDR3 regions were amplified by Arm-PCR using iRepertoire HTBI primers to build TCR beta libraries. MiXCR was run by TCRdb on the multiplex PCR reads, yielding one entry per CDR3 protein. The sample carries a few hundred thousand distinct CDR3 sequences, 10% to 15% recorded once. Time point here: newly diagnosed GD, antithyroid drugs for less than 3 months. From RNA extracted from PBMCs, the TCR library was made. The same sample was also used in a study of T cells in Graves' hyperthyroidism and ophthalmopathy.

The specimen comprised peripheral blood mononuclear cells (PBMCs), sampled at new diagnosis, from a patient treated with antithyroid drugs. These receptors were collected from a woman between 18 and 29 years old with Graves disease.

This clonotype was detected only once. The rearrangement uses TRBV6-2 or TRBV6-3 and TRBJ2-7; the D gene is possibly TRBD2 (7 bases). This CDR3 spans 13 amino acids. Deletions cut 6 bases from V and 7 bases from J, with 16 bases between. Germline CDR1 and CDR2: MNHEY and SVGEGT. CDR3 sequence reads: CASSPSGGNEQYF. The CDR3 region has the DNA TGTGCCAGCAGCCCCTCGGGGGGCAATGAGCAGTACTTC.

There are many counts of this clonotype. The J gene is TRBJ2-3, the V gene TRBV12-3 or TRBV12-4; 8 nucleotides match TRBD2. J was trimmed by 5 bases and V by 7 bases; bases with no gene match: 8. The CDR3 loop spans 14 amino acids. The CDR3 nucleotides read TGTGCCAGCACCCTCAGCGGGAGCTTAGATACGCAGTATTTT. Translation gives CASTLSGSLDTQYF.

This clonotype has ten or more counts. V usage is TRBV20-1 and J usage is TRBJ2-1; 8 nucleotides align to TRBD2. The CDR3 loop spans 17 amino acids. CDR1 is DFQATT, CDR2 SNEGSKA, per germline (reference sequence). V shed 3 bases and J 0 bases; nucleotides not matched to a gene: 10. The CDR3 spells CSARFKGLGISYNEQFF. CDR3 DNA: TGCAGTGCTAGGTTTAAGGGACTAGGGATCTCCTACAATGAGCAGTTCTTC.

This clonotype was observed a handful of times. The chain is built from TRBV7-9 and TRBJ2-5; 9 nucleotides match TRBD1. Per germline, CDR1 SEHNR and CDR2 FQNEAQ (reference sequence). This CDR3 has 14 amino acids. J gave up 5 bases and V 5 bases, and 6 bases lay outside the gene matches. CDR3 amino acids: CASSGYRGRETQYF. The CDR3, as DNA: TGTGCCAGCAGCGGCTACAGGGGGCGGGAGACCCAGTACTTC.

Comment on this clonotype: It may be a read error: a sequence one base away is much more abundant. The chain is built from TRBV3-1 and TRBJ1-2; perhaps TRBD1 as D (6 bases). Trimming removed 9 bases at V and 5 bases at J, with 16 bases between. This CDR3 has 13 residues. Germline values: CDR1 LGHDT, CDR2 YNNKEL (reference sequence). The DNA for the CDR3 is TGTGCCAGTTCACAGGGATACAAATATGGCTACACCTTC. It yields the protein CASSQGYKYGYTF. Combining the CDR3 with reference TRBV3-1 and TRBJ1-2 gives the whole variable domain DTAVSQTPKYLVTQMGNDKSIKCEQNLGHDTMYWYKQDSKKFLKIMFSYNNKELIINETVPNRFSPKSPDKAHLNLHINSLELGDSAVYFCASSQGYKYGYTFGSGTRLTVV.

CDR3 sequence (DNA): TGTGCCAGCAGCGGCGAAGGGTTGCACCAAGAGACCCAGTACTTC. Protein: CASSGEGLHQETQYF. The V gene is TRBV7-2, the J gene TRBJ2-5; D is undetermined. The V gene's germline CDR1 is SGHTA and CDR2 FQGNSA. The V end was cut by 5 bases, the J end by 0 bases, with 13 bases between. There are 15 residues in the CDR3.

This clonotype was seen repeatedly, ten times or more. The chain has TRBV7-2 and TRBJ2-1, with TRBD2 as a possible D gene (6 bases). The V end was cut by 5 bases, the J end by 4 bases, with 21 bases between. The CDR3 extends over 17 amino acids. Looked up from germline, CDR1 is SGHTA and CDR2 is FQGNSA. CDR3 nucleotides: TGTGCCAGCAGCGACCGGAGGATCCGGGGGTCATACAATGAGCAGTTCTTC. Translation: CASSDRRIRGSYNEQFF.

Many counts were recorded for this clonotype. This chain connects TRBV7-9 to TRBJ1-1; TRBD1 might be the D (6 bases). CDR3 length: 16 amino acids. Trimming stripped 4 bases from V and 1 base from J, with 16 bases between. CDR1 and CDR2 (germline): SEHNR, FQNEAQ (reference sequence). CDR3 bases: TGTGCCAGCAGCTCCCACAGGGACAAGTCGAACACTGAAGCTTTCTTT. Protein sequence: CASSSHRDKSNTEAFF.

The CDR3 spells CASSYTSDTEAFF. The CDR3 DNA is TGTGCCAGCAGCTACACCTCGGACACTGAAGCTTTCTTT. V and J are TRBV6-5 and TRBJ1-1, with D hard to call. The CDR3 is 13 amino acids. V was shortened by 6 bases and J by 3 bases, with 11 bases between the two germline ends. CDR1 and CDR2 from the germline V gene are MNHEY and SVGAGI.

This clonotype was seen only a few times. The chain has TRBV4-1 and TRBJ2-6, with D possibly being TRBD1 (6 bases). CDR1 and CDR2 from the germline V gene are MGHRA and YSYEKL. CDR3 length: 16 residues. Trimming cost V 6 bases and J 1 base, with 13 bases left between them. The CDR3 reads CASRAGVISGANVLTF. The CDR3 DNA reads TGCGCCAGCAGGGCAGGGGTGATATCTGGGGCCAACGTCCTGACTTTC.

Comments on this clonotype: This clone may be a read error of a much larger clone one base away. The chain links TRBV6-1 to TRBJ2-7; D may be TRBD2 (7 bases). The germline CDR1 and CDR2 sequences are MNHNS and SASEGT. CDR3 length equals 14 residues. V was cut by 7 bases and J by 5 bases, with 18 bases left in between. CDR3 DNA: TGTGCCAGCAACTCCGAGGGGGGGCGCAACGAGCAGTACGTC. Protein sequence: CASNSEGGRNEQYV.

This clonotype appeared many times. One junction end disagrees with the germline gene, perhaps due to a read error. CDR3 sequence: CATGRSASYEQYF. The CDR3 DNA reads TGTGCCACCGGCAGATCAGCCTCCTACGAGCAGTACTTC. The J gene is TRBJ2-7, the V gene TRBV15; D remains ambiguous. The CDR3 length is 13 residues. The germline gives CDR1 LNHNV, CDR2 YYDKDF (reference sequence).

This clonotype was recorded a few times. This chain connects TRBV4-2 to TRBJ1-1; possibly TRBD1 for D (6 bases). Trimming removed 3 bases from V and 0 bases from J, with 11 bases in between. CDR1 and CDR2 from the germline V gene are LGHNA and YNFKEQ. CDR3 length equals 15 residues. The CDR3 region has the DNA TGTGCCAGCAGCCATTCAGGGGCGTTGAACACTGAAGCTTTCTTT. Its protein is CASSHSGALNTEAFF.

Many counts were recorded for this clonotype. The chain uses TRBV7-2 and TRBJ1-4, with 9 bases matching TRBD1. This CDR3 contains 14 residues. Germline CDR1 reads SGHTA; CDR2 reads FQGNSA. Unmatched junction bases numbered 4, after V lost 5 bases and J lost 6 bases. The CDR3 DNA is TGTGCCAGCAGCAAAACAGGGGGCTATGAAAAACTGTTTTTT. It codes for CASSKTGGYEKLFF.

Ten or more counts support this clonotype. The V call is TRBV28, the J call TRBJ1-2; D possibly corresponds to TRBD1 (5 bases). The germline CDR1 and CDR2 sequences are MDHEN and SYDVKM. The CDR3 covers 15 residues. Trimming removed 3 bases at V and 5 bases at J, with 16 bases between. CDR3 loop: CASSFPDIGLYGYTF. The CDR3 DNA reads as TGTGCCAGCAGTTTCCCGGACATCGGCCTATATGGCTACACCTTC.

Many counts were recorded for this clonotype. An end of the junction differs from the germline gene, which may be a read error. The J gene is TRBJ1-1, the V gene TRBV11-2; 9 bases align to TRBD1. The germline V gene has CDR1 SGHAT and CDR2 FQNNGV. This CDR3 has 15 residues. CDR3 bases: TGCGCCAGCAGCCAACAGGGGGCAAGGAACACTGAAGCTTTCTTT. Protein: CASSQQGARNTEAFF.

This clonotype has more than one count but fewer than ten. The V call is TRBV16, the J call TRBJ1-4; D is ambiguous. V lost 4 bases and J lost 10, with 16 bases in between. The CDR3 spans 14 residues. Per the germline V gene, CDR1 is KGHSY and CDR2 is FQNENV. The CDR3 nucleotides read TGTGCCAGCAGCCCCCTCGGGGTACGGGGAAAACTGTTTTTT. Protein: CASSPLGVRGKLFF.

The sample holds many counts of this clonotype. This chain uses TRBV19 with TRBJ1-5; D unclear. V was trimmed by 2 bases and J by 0 bases, leaving 11 bases between them. The CDR3 totals 16 residues. Germline V gene sequence: CDR1 LNHDA, CDR2 SQIVND (reference sequence). CDR3 sequence: CASSIYHTNSNQPQHF. In DNA, the CDR3 is TGTGCCAGTAGTATATATCACACCAATAGCAATCAGCCCCAGCATTTT.

This clonotype was recorded many times. The rearrangement links TRBV27 to TRBJ1-4; 7 bases agree with TRBD1. Trimming at V came to 3 bases and at J to 6 bases, leaving 13 bases not matched to a gene. The CDR3 has 17 amino acids. Germline-derived CDR1 and CDR2 are MNHEY and SMNVEV (reference sequence). The DNA of the CDR3 is TGTGCCAGCAGTTTGTCGTTCGGTTGGCAGGGGGATGAAAAACTGTTTTTT. This gives the protein CASSLSFGWQGDEKLFF.

The V call is TRBV6-2 or TRBV6-3, the J call TRBJ1-1; D is uncertain. Per the germline V gene, CDR1 is MNHEY and CDR2 is SVGEGT. This CDR3 region has 12 residues. Trimming stripped 6 bases from V and 4 bases from J, with 9 bases between. Here the CDR3 DNA reads TGTGCCAGCAGCTGGCCGGTCACTGAAGCTTTCTTT. Its protein product is CASSWPVTEAFF.

Note on this clonotype: A much larger clone differs from this one at a single base, so this may be a read error. The V call is TRBV7-6, the J call TRBJ2-2; D remains ambiguous. The germline V gene encodes CDR1 SGHVS and CDR2 FNYEAQ. The CDR3 is 16 residues long. This CDR3 is CAGSPLYSDVTGELFF. The CDR3 DNA reads as TGTGCCGGCAGCCCACTATATTCGGACGTCACCGGGGAGCTGTTTTTT.

This clonotype was counted ten times or more. This sequence joins TRBV6-1 and TRBJ2-1, with unresolved D. V was shortened by 7 bases and J by 4 bases, with 11 bases between the two germline ends. The CDR3 runs 13 residues. Germline V gene lookup returns CDR1 MNHNS and CDR2 SASEGT. CDR3: CASKVRTYNEQFF. The CDR3 coding sequence is TGTGCCAGCAAAGTCCGTACGTACAATGAGCAGTTCTTC.

This chain uses TRBV10-3 with TRBJ1-1, with 9 bases aligning to TRBD1. The CDR3 sequence is 12 residues long. Germline CDR1 is ENHRY and CDR2 is SYGVKD. V lost 6 bases and J lost 7; bases outside the gene matches: 3. The CDR3 DNA reads as TGTGCCATCAGGACAGGGGGTGGTGAAGCTTTCTTT. Translating gives CAIRTGGGEAFF.

This clonotype has a count of ten or more. The V and J genes are TRBV7-9 and TRBJ1-1; 10 nucleotides agree with TRBD1. In germline, CDR1 is SEHNR, CDR2 FQNEAQ (reference sequence). V shed 4 bases, J shed 3 bases, and the junction held 14 bases outside the gene matches. This CDR3 region has 18 residues. The CDR3 here is CASSSYGRDRGKDTEAFF. In DNA, the CDR3 is TGTGCCAGCAGCTCATATGGGCGGGACAGGGGCAAGGACACTGAAGCTTTCTTT.

This clonotype was picked up many times. The chain has TRBV7-9 and TRBJ2-3, with 10 nucleotides matching TRBD2. V lost 1 base and J lost 2; bases outside the gene matches: 9. From germline, CDR1 is SEHNR and CDR2 FQNEAQ (reference sequence). The CDR3 spans 18 residues. CDR3 in DNA: TGTGCCAGCAGCTTAGTGGTGATAGCGGGAGGTATCACAGATACGCAGTATTTT. The encoded protein is CASSLVVIAGGITDTQYF.

This clonotype was counted many times. The V gene is TRBV13, the J gene TRBJ1-1; no definite D call. V was pared by 2 bases and J by 5 bases, with 6 bases between. This CDR3 spans 12 amino acids. In germline, CDR1 is PRHDT, CDR2 FYEKMQ (reference sequence). The chain's CDR3 is CASSLLRTEAFF. CDR3 nucleotides: TGTGCCAGCAGCTTATTGCGGACTGAAGCTTTCTTT.

This clonotype was detected many times. V and J are TRBV29-1 and TRBJ1-1; D is perhaps TRBD1 (6 bases). V was trimmed by 4 bases and J by 0 bases, leaving 24 bases between them. The CDR3 is 18 amino acids. Germline lookup yields CDR1 SQVTM and CDR2 ANQGSEA. Here the CDR3 reads CSVVGSLRGHGMNTEAFF. In nucleotides, the CDR3 is TGCAGCGTTGTCGGGTCTCTCAGGGGTCACGGGATGAACACTGAAGCTTTCTTT.

This clonotype was picked up many times. This chain connects TRBV12-3 or TRBV12-4 to TRBJ2-5; 12 positions agree with TRBD2. The CDR3 extends over 16 amino acids. V was clipped by 6 bases and J by 2 bases; unmatched bases: 7. The CDR3 spells CASSPLLAGGQETQYF. For the CDR3, the DNA is TGTGCCAGCAGCCCCTTACTAGCGGGGGGACAAGAGACCCAGTACTTC.

The J gene is TRBJ2-1, the V gene TRBV28, with D tentatively TRBD2 (6 bases). V dropped 2 bases and J dropped 7 bases, with 15 bases sitting between them. CDR1 is MDHEN and CDR2 is SYDVKM in the germline V gene. This CDR3 spans 15 amino acids. The DNA for the CDR3 is TGTGCCAGCAGTTTAGGGCTCGAACGGGAGAATGAGCAGTTCTTC. This translates into CASSLGLERENEQFF.

With regard to this clonotype: This is likely a read error, given that the CDR3 carries no conserved phenylalanine or tryptophan at its end. The rearrangement links TRBV29-1 to TRBJ2-4; D call uncertain. Germline CDR1 is SQVTM and CDR2 is ANQGSEA. V gave up 2 bases and J gave up 5 bases, with 10 bases separating them. CDR3 size: 13 residues. CDR3 residues: CSVETFVQNIQYI. CDR3 DNA sequence: TGCAGCGTTGAAACATTCGTCCAAAACATTCAGTACATC.

This clonotype showed up just a few times. This rearrangement joins TRBV18 to TRBJ2-1, with D possibly matching TRBD2 (6 bases). With the DNA end fitting TRBJ2-5 better, the J assignment may be wrong. This CDR3 comprises 16 residues. Germline values: CDR1 KGHSH, CDR2 LQKENI. The CDR3 coding sequence is TGTGCCAGCTCCCCAATGACCGGGAGTCTCCAAGAGACCCAGTACTTC. It is translated as CASSPMTGSLQETQYF.